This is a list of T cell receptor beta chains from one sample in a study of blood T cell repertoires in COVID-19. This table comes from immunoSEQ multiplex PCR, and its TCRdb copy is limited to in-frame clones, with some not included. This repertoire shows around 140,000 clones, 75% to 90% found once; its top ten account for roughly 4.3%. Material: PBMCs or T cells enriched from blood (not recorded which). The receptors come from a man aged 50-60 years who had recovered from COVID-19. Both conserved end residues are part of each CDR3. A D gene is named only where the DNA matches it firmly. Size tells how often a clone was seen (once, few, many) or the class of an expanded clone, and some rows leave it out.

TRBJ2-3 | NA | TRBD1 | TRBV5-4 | CASSIQGRDTQYF | TGTGCCAGCAGCATACAGGGGAGAGATACGCAGTATTTT
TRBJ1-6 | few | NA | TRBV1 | CTSSQDWARGRPPLNSPLHF | TGCACCAGCAGCCAAGATTGGGCCCGTGGGAGGCCGCCATTGAATTCACCCCTCCACTTT
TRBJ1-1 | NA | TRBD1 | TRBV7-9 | CASSLATGGGPEAFF | TGTGCCAGCAGCTTAGCGACAGGGGGAGGTCCTGAAGCTTTCTTT
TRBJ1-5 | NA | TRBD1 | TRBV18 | CASSPTRTGLSQPQHF | TGTGCCAGCTCACCAACTAGGACAGGGCTGAGTCAGCCCCAGCATTTT
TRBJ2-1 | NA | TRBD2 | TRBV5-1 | CASTAGFYNEQFF | TGCGCCAGCACAGCGGGGTTCTACAATGAGCAGTTCTTC
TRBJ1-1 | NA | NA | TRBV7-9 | CASSPTTVNTEAFF | TGTGCCAGCAGCCCGACCACAGTAAACACTGAAGCTTTCTTT
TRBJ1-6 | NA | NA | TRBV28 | CASIYRVYNSPLHF | TGTGCCAGCATATACAGGGTCTATAATTCACCCCTCCACTTT
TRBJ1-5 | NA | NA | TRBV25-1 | CASSPMEGDQPQHF | TGTGCCAGCAGTCCCATGGAGGGCGATCAGCCCCAGCATTTT
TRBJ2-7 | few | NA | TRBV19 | CASSVLITSYEQYF | TGTGCCAGTAGTGTGTTGATTACGAGCTACGAGCAGTACTTC
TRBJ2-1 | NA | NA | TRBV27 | CASMGQGYNEQFF | TGTGCCAGCATGGGGCAGGGTTACAATGAGCAGTTCTTC
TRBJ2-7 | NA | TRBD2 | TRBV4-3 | CASSQVSGGDSYEQYF | TGCGCCAGCAGCCAAGTGAGTGGGGGGGACTCCTACGAGCAGTACTTC
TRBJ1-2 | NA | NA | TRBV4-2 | CASSRGQLNYGYTF | TGTGCCAGCAGCCGCGGACAGCTAAACTATGGCTACACCTTC
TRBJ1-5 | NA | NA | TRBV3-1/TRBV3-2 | CASSQTSRGTQHF | TGTGCCAGCAGCCAAACCTCCAGGGGAACCCAGCATTTT
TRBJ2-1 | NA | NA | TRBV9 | CASKRAWGVDEQFF | TGTGCCAGCAAGCGGGCGTGGGGGGTGGATGAGCAGTTCTTC
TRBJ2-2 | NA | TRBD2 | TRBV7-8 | CASSLISRGSPGELFF | TGTGCCAGCAGCTTAATATCACGCGGGAGTCCCGGGGAGCTGTTTTTT
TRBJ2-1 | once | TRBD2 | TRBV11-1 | CASSLQAGTLDEQFF | TGTGCCAGCAGCTTACAAGCGGGGACCCTGGATGAGCAGTTCTTC
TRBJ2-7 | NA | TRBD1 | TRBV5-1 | CASSSRTGSSYEQYF | TGCGCCAGCAGCTCGAGGACAGGGAGCTCCTACGAGCAGTACTTC
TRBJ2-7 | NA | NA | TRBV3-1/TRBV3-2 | CASSQDLAISSYEQYF | TGTGCCAGCAGCCAAGATCTAGCGATAAGCTCCTACGAGCAGTACTTC
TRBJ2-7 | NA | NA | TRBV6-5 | CASSRKPDREQYF | TGTGCCAGCAGTCGAAAGCCTGATCGCGAGCAGTACTTC
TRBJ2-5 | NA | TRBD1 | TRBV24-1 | CATSDPGTGGETQYF | TGTGCCACCAGTGACCCCGGGACAGGGGGAGAGACCCAGTACTTC
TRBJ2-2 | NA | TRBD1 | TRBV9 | CASSVRDRSGGELFF | TGTGCCAGCAGCGTCCGGGACAGGTCGGGCGGGGAGCTGTTTTTT
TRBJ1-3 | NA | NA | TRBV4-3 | CASSQDSKTGNTIYF | TGCGCCAGCAGCCAAGATAGTAAAACTGGAAACACCATATATTTT